The 10 T cell receptor beta chains listed next were all sequenced from one sample in a study of beta chain features in type 1 diabetes. The investigators reverse transcribed all of the isolated RNA, so they sequenced expressed TCRB transcripts. Using immunoSEQ multiplex PCR, the repertoire was profiled, and TCRdb retains in-frame clones only, with some absent. The sample carries 300,000 to 450,000 clones, about 18% recorded once. Input material: naive CD4+ T cells from blood. The receptors originated from a woman aged 18-29 years in good health.

A few counts support this clone. This chain links TRBV5-1 with TRBJ1-4; tentative D call: TRBD1 (6 bases). Germline-derived CDR1 and CDR2 are SGHRS and YFSETQ. V was shortened by 4 bases and J by 5 bases, with 12 bases between the two germline ends. CDR3 length equals 14 residues. CDR3 residues: CASSLNGQNEKLFF. The CDR3 DNA is TGCGCCAGCAGCCTGAATGGACAGAATGAAAAACTGTTTTTT. The whole variable domain, remainder taken from reference TRBV5-1 and TRBJ1-4, is KAGVTQTPRYLIKTRGQQVTLSCSPISGHRSVSWYQQTPGQGLQFLFEYFSETQRNKGNFPGRFSGRQFSNSRSEMNVSTLELGDSALYLCASSLNGQNEKLFFGSGTQLSVL.

The chain has TRBV6-5 and TRBJ2-7; 9 bases are a match to TRBD2. Trimming took 7 bases from V and 6 from J; bases not matched to a gene: 10. The CDR3 spans 14 residues. Per the germline V gene, CDR1 is MNHEY and CDR2 is SVGAGI. CDR3 in DNA: TGTGCCAGCAATACAATAGCGGGAGTAGGCGAGCAGTACTTC. Translating gives CASNTIAGVGEQYF.

The gene calls are TRBV30 and TRBJ2-1, with D possibly TRBD2 on 6 matching bases. Trimming shortened V by 1 base and J by 6 bases, and 22 bases separated the two germline ends. This CDR3 spans 17 amino acids. Germline CDR1 reads GTSNPN; CDR2 reads SVGIG (reference sequence). The DNA of the CDR3 is TGTGCCTGGAGTGACGTCTTCGGTGGGGGGAAAGGCAATGAGCAGTTCTTC. It translates to CAWSDVFGGGKGNEQFF. Using reference TRBV30 and TRBJ2-1 for the parts outside the CDR3, the full variable domain is SQTIHQWPATLVQPVGSPLSLECTVEGTSNPNLYWYRQAAGRGLQLLFYSVGIGQISSEVPQNLSASRPQDRQFILSSKKLLLSDSGFYLCAWSDVFGGGKGNEQFFGPGTRLTVL.

J is TRBJ2-5 and V is TRBV6-6; D perhaps matches TRBD1 (5 bases). The CDR3 has 12 amino acids. V gave up 6 bases and J gave up 5 bases, with 10 bases separating them. The germline CDR1 and CDR2 sequences are MNHNY and SVGAGI (reference sequence). The CDR3 DNA follows: TGTGCCAGCAGAGACAGTGAGGAGACCCAGTACTTC. Its translation: CASRDSEETQYF.

This clone was counted between two and nine times. The chain uses TRBV11-2 and TRBJ2-2; D possibly corresponds to TRBD1 (6 bases). The V and J ends lost 7 bases and 1 base respectively, with 7 bases between them. The CDR3 has 13 amino acids. Germline V gene data show CDR1 as SGHAT and CDR2 as FQNNGV. CDR3 sequence: CASTDRNTGELFF. DNA of the CDR3: TGTGCCAGCACGGACAGGAACACCGGGGAGCTGTTTTTT.

In this sample, this clone turned up a few times. V is TRBV19 and J is TRBJ1-2; TRBD1 matches at 8 bases. CDR1 LNHDA and CDR2 SQIVND come from the germline V gene (reference sequence). V lost 7 bases and J lost 4; bases outside the gene matches: 8. The CDR3 has 14 residues. CDR3 residues: CASTQFGTGYGYTF. The CDR3 bases are TGTGCCAGTACTCAGTTCGGGACAGGCTATGGCTACACCTTC.

This clone showed up just a few times. V gene TRBV10-3 combines with J gene TRBJ2-6; 8 bases are a match to TRBD2. J gave up 4 bases and V 4 bases, and 12 bases lay outside the gene matches. The CDR3 totals 18 residues. In germline, CDR1 is ENHRY, CDR2 SYGVKD. CDR3 nucleotide sequence: TGTGCCATCAGTGGAAAGGACAGCGGGAGTTCAGGGGCCAACGTCCTGACTTTC. This gives the protein CAISGKDSGSSGANVLTF.

J is TRBJ2-3 and V is TRBV5-1, with 9 bases lining up with TRBD1. The CDR3 spans 17 residues. The junction had 9 bases not matched to a gene; V was cut back by 1 base and J by 3 bases. CDR1 is SGHRS and CDR2 is YFSETQ in the germline V gene. This chain's CDR3 is CASSLSARTGATDTQYF. CDR3 in DNA: TGCGCCAGCAGCTTGTCAGCCCGGACAGGGGCGACAGATACGCAGTATTTT.

The chain is built from TRBV2 and TRBJ1-1; TRBD1 matches at 8 bases. The V and J ends lost 2 bases and 5 bases, in that order; junction bases with no gene match: 10. Germline V lookup: CDR1 SNHLY, CDR2 FYNNEI. The CDR3 runs to 16 residues. The CDR3 spells CASSELLGQGRTEAFF. CDR3 nucleotide sequence: TGTGCCAGCAGTGAACTACTCGGACAGGGAAGGACTGAAGCTTTCTTT.

The chain has TRBV2 and TRBJ2-1; unclear D gene. V shed 5 bases and J shed 8 bases, with 7 bases lying between them. CDR1 and CDR2 (germline): SNHLY, FYNNEI. This CDR3 is 11 amino acids long. The CDR3 region is CASSPEYEQFF. CDR3 nucleotide sequence: TGTGCCAGCAGTCCGGAGTATGAGCAGTTCTTC.